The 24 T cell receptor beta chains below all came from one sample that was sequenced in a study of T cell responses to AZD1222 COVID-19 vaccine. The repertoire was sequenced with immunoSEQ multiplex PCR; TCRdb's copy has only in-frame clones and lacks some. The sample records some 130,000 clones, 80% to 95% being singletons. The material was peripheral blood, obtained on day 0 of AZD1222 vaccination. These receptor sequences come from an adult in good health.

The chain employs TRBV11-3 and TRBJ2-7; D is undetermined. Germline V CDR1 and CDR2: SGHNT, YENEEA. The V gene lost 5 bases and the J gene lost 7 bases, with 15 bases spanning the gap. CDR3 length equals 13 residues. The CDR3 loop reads CASSPNALREQYF. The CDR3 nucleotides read TGTGCCAGCAGCCCAAACGCCCTCCGAGAGCAGTACTTC.

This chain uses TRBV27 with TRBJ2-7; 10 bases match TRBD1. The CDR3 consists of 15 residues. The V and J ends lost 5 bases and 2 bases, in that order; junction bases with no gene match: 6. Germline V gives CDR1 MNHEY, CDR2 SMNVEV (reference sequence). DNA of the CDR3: TGTGCCAGCAGTACGACAGGGGGCCATACCTACGAGCAGTACTTC. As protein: CASSTTGGHTYEQYF.

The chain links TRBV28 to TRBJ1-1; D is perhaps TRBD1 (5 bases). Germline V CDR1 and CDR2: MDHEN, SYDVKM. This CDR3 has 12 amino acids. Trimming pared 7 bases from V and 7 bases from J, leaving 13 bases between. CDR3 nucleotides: TGTGCCAGCACTAGCTCGGGGCGTGAAGCTTTCTTT. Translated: CASTSSGREAFF.

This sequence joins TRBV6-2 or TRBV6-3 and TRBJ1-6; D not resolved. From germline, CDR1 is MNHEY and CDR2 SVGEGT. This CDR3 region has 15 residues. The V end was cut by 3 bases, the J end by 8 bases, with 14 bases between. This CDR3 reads CASSYREPEYSPLHF. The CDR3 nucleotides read TGTGCCAGCAGTTATCGAGAGCCCGAATATTCACCCCTCCACTTT.

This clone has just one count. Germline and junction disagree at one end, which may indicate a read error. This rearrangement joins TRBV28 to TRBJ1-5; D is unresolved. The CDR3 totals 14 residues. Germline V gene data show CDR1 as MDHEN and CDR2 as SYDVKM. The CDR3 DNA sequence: TGTGCCAGCAGCTTATGGGCGGAGGTGGGGCCCCAGCATTTT. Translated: CASSLWAEVGPQHF.

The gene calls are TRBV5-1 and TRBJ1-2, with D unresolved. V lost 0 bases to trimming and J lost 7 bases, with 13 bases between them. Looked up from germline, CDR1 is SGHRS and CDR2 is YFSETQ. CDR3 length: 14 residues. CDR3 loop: CASSLGLPLGGYTF. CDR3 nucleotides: TGCGCCAGCAGCTTGGGACTGCCGTTGGGTGGCTACACCTTC.

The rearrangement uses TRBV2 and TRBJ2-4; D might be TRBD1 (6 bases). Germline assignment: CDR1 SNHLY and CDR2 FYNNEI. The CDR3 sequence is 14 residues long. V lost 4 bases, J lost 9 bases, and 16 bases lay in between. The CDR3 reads CASSGQVFLPIQYF. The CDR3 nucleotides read TGTGCCAGCAGTGGACAGGTATTTCTGCCCATTCAGTACTTC.

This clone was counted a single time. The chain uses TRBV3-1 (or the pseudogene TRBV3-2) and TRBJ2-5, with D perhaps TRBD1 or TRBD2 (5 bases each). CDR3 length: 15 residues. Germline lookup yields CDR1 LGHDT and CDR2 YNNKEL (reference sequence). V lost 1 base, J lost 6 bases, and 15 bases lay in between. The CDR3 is CASSQGRLRGKTQYF. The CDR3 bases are TGTGCCAGCAGCCAAGGGAGACTAAGGGGTAAGACCCAGTACTTC.

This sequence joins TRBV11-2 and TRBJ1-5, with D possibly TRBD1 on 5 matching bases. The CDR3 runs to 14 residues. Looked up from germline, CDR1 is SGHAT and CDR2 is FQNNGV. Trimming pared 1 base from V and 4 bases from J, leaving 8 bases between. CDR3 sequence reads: CASSLGRGNQPQHF. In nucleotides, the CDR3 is TGTGCCAGCAGCTTAGGGCGGGGGAATCAGCCCCAGCATTTT.

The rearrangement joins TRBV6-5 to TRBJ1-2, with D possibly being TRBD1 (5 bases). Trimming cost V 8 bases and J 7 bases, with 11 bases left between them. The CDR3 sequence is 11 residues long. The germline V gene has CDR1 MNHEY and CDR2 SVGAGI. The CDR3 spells CASFGGIGYTF. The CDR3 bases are TGTGCCAGCTTCGGGGGGATTGGCTACACCTTC.

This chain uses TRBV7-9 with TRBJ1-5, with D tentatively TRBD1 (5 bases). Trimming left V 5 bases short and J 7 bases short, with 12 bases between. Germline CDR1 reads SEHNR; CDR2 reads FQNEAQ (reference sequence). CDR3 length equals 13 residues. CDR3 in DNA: TGTGCCAGCAGCCCCAGGGTGGAGCAGCCCCAGCATTTT. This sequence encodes CASSPRVEQPQHF. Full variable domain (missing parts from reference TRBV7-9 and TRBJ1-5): DTGVSQNPRHKITKRGQNVTFRCDPISEHNRLYWYRQTLGQGPEFLTYFQNEAQLEKSRLLSDRFSAERPKGSFSTLEIQRTEQGDSAMYLCASSPRVEQPQHFGDGTRLSIL.

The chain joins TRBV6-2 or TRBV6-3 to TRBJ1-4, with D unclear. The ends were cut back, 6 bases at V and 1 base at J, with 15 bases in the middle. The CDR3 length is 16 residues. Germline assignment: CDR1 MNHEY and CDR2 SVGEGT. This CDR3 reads CASSPTMTKTNEKLFF. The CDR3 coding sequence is TGTGCCAGCAGCCCTACAATGACTAAAACTAATGAAAAACTGTTTTTT.

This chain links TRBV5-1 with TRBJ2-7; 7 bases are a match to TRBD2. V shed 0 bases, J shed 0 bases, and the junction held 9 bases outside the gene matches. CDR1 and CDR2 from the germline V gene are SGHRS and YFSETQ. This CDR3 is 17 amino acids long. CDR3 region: CASSLVQSREYSYEQYF. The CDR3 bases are TGCGCCAGCAGCTTGGTTCAATCGCGGGAGTACTCCTACGAGCAGTACTTC.

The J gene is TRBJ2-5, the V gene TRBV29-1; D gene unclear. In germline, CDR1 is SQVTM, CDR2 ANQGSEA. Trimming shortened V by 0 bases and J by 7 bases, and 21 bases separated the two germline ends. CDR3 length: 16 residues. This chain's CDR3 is CSVEDPKTATFGTQYF. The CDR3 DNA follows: TGCAGCGTTGAAGACCCCAAGACGGCTACCTTTGGGACCCAGTACTTC.

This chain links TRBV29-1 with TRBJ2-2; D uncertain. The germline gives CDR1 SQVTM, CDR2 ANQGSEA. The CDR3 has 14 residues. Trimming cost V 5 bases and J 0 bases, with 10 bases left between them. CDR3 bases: TGCAGCGTTCTTGGCGCGTCGAACACCGGGGAGCTGTTTTTT. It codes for CSVLGASNTGELFF.

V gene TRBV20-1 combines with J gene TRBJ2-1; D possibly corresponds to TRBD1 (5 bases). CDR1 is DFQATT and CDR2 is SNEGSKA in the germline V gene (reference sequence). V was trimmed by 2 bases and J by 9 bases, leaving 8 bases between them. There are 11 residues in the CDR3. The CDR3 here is CSARSQGEQFF. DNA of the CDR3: TGCAGTGCTAGAAGTCAGGGTGAGCAGTTCTTC.

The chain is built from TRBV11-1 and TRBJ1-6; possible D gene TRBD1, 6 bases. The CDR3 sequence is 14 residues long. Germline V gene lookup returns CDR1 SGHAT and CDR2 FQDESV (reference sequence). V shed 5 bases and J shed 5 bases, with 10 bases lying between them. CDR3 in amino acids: CASSLTGNNSPLHF. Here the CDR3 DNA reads TGTGCCAGCAGCCTGACAGGAAATAATTCACCCCTCCACTTT.

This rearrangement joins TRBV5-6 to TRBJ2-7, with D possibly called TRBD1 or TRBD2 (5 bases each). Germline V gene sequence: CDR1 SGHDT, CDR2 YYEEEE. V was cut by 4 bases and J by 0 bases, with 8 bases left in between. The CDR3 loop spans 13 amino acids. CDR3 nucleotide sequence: TGTGCCAGCAGCGAGGGACGCTCCTACGAGCAGTACTTC. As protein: CASSEGRSYEQYF.

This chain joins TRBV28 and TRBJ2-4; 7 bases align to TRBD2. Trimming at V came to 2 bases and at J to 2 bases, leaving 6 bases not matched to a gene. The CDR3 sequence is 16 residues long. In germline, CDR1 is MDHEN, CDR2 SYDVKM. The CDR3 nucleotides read TGTGCCAGCAGTTTACGACTAGCAGGTTCCAAAAACATTCAGTACTTC. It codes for CASSLRLAGSKNIQYF.

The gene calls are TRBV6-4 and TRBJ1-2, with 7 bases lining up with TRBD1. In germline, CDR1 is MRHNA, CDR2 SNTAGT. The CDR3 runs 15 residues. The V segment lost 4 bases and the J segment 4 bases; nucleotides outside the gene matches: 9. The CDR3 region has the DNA TGTGCCAGCAGTGCCGAACGGGACAGTACCTATGGCTACACCTTC. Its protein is CASSAERDSTYGYTF.

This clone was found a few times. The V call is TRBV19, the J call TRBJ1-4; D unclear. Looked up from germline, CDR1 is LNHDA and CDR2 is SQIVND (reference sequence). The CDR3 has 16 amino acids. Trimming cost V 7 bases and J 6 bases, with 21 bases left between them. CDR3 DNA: TGTGCCAGTAAGATTTTGGGCTCCCGAGGCTATGAAAAACTGTTTTTT. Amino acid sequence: CASKILGSRGYEKLFF.

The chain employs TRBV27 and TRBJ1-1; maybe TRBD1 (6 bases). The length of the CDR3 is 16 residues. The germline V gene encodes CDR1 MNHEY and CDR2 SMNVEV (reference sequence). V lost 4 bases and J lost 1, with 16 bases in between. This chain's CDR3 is CASSSSDRSRNTEAFF. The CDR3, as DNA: TGTGCCAGCAGTTCCTCCGACAGGTCCCGGAACACTGAAGCTTTCTTT.

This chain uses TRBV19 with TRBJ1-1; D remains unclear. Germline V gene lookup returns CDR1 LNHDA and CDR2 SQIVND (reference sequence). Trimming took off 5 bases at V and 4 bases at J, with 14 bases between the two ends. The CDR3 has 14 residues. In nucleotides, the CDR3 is TGTGCCAGTAGTTCCTCCGGCTCGGGCACTGAAGCTTTCTTT. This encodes CASSSSGSGTEAFF.

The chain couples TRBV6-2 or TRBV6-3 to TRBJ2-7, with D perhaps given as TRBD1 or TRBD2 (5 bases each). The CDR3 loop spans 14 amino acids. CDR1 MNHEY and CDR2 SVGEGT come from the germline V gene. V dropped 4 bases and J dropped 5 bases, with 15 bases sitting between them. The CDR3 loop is CASSLGDPWNEQYF. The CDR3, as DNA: TGTGCCAGCAGTTTAGGGGACCCTTGGAACGAGCAGTACTTC.